This T cell receptor (beta chain) was sequenced for a study of shared clonotypes between healthy human individuals. This CDR3 has 17 amino acids. Only in-frame clones appear in the TCRdb table, and some are missing; sequencing was by immunoSEQ multiplex PCR. The sample carries approximately 940,000 clones, about three quarters recorded once. Study findings and constraints: Sequencing depth was expected to influence donor clonotype sharing.

About this clone itself: The antigen remains undetermined.

The chain joins TRBV12-1 to TRBJ1-6. TRBV12-1 has pseudogene status. The sample was memory CD4+ T cells sorted from blood. Stated subset: CD45RA-negative fraction. This TCR was recovered from a man aged 18 to 30 in good health. This CDR3 reads CASSFEIEGFYNSPLHF. The CDR3 nucleotides are TGTGCCAGCAGCTTTGAAATAGAGGGGTTTTATAATTCACCCCTCCACTTT.